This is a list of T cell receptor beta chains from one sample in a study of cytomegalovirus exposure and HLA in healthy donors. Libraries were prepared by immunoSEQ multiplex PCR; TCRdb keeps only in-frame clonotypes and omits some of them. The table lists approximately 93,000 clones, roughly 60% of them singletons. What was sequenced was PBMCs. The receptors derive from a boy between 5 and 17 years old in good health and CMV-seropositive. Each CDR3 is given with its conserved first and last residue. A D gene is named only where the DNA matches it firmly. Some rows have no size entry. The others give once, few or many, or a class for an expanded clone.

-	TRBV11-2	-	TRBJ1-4	CASSPGHSLFF	TGTGCCAGCAGCCCGGGACACTCCCTGTTTTTT
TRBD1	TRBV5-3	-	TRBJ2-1	CARRERVKGTGLFNEQFF	TGTGCCAGAAGGGAAAGGGTCAAAGGGACAGGGCTTTTCAATGAGCAGTTCTTC
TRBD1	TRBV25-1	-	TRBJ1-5	CASSAGTGPSNQPQHF	TGTGCCAGCAGTGCCGGGACAGGGCCTAGCAATCAGCCCCAGCATTTT
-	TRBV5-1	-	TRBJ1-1	CASSAQGRHTEAFF	TGCGCCAGCAGCGCTCAGGGGCGGCACACTGAAGCTTTCTTT
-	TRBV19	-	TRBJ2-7	CASSIELADSSYEQYF	TGTGCCAGTAGTATAGAGTTGGCGGACAGCTCCTACGAGCAGTACTTC
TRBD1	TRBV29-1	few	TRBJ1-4	CSAGDRLNEKLFF	TGCAGCGCTGGGGACAGACTTAATGAAAAACTGTTTTTT
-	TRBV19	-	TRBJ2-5	CASTVTGSEKTQYF	TGTGCCAGTACCGTTACAGGGTCGGAAAAGACCCAGTACTTC
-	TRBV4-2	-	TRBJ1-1	CASSQDLQAWGAFF	TGTGCCAGCAGCCAAGATCTACAGGCCTGGGGAGCTTTCTTT
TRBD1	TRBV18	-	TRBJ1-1	CASSPRTGAMNTEAFF	TGTGCCAGCTCACCTCGGACAGGGGCCATGAACACTGAAGCTTTCTTT
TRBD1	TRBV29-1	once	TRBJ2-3	CSGRWTGVTDTQYF	TGCAGCGGTCGCTGGACAGGGGTGACAGATACGCAGTATTTT
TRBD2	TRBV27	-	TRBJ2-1	CASSLSVAGGWGQFF	TGTGCCAGCAGTTTATCGGTAGCGGGGGGGTGGGGGCAGTTCTTC
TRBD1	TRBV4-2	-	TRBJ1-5	CASSQDPGGNQPQNF	TGTGCCAGCAGCCAAGATCCAGGGGGCAATCAGCCCCAGAATTTT
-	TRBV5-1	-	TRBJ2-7	CASSLGAGTTYEQYF	TGCGCCAGCAGCTTGGGAGCGGGGACAACCTACGAGCAGTACTTC
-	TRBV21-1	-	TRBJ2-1	CASSKDWDRAPNEQFF	TGTGCCAGCAGCAAAGACTGGGACAGGGCACCCAATGAGCAGTTCTTC
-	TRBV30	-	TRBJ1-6	CAWSPRGETPLHF	TGTGCCTGGAGCCCCCGCGGGGAAACACCCCTCCACTTT
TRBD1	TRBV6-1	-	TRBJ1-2	CASRKGQEYGYTF	TGTGCCAGCAGGAAGGGACAGGAATATGGCTACACCTTC
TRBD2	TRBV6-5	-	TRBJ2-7	CASREPGLAGYEQYF	TGTGCCAGCAGGGAACCGGGACTAGCTGGCTACGAGCAGTACTTC
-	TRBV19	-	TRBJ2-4	CASSIYRGAKNIQYF	TGTGCCAGTAGTATATATCGGGGGGCCAAAAACATTCAGTACTTC
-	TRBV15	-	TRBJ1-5	CATSYSNQPQHF	TGTGCCACCAGCTATTCCAATCAGCCCCAGCATTTT
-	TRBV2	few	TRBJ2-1	CASVIIRGQVQFF	TGTGCCAGCGTCATAATTCGGGGTCAGGTGCAGTTCTTC
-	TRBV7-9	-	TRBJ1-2	CASSRTARTNYGYTF	TGTGCCAGCAGTCGGACAGCTAGAACAAACTATGGCTACACCTTC
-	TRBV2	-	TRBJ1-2	CASAIGDSNGYTF	TGTGCCTCGGCAATTGGTGACTCTAATGGCTACACCTTC
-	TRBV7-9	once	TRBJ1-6	CASSLGWVRVNSPLHF	TGTGCCAGCAGCTTAGGTTGGGTCAGGGTCAATTCACCCCTCCACTTT
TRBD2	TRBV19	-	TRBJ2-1	CATAGEGGNEQFF	TGTGCCACCGCGGGGGAAGGTGGGAATGAGCAGTTCTTC
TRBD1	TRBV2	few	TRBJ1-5	CASSLGWTGSQHF	TGTGCCAGCAGTTTAGGATGGACAGGGAGCCAGCATTTT
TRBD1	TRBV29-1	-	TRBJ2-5	CSVPGQGGNWGQETQYF	TGCAGCGTTCCGGGACAGGGAGGGAATTGGGGACAGGAGACCCAGTACTTC
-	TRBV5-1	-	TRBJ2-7	CASSPTFYEQYF	TGCGCCAGCAGCCCAACATTCTACGAGCAGTACTTC
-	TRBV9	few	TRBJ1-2	CASSAGPGADYGYTF	TGTGCCAGCAGCGCCGGGCCAGGGGCGGACTATGGCTACACCTTC
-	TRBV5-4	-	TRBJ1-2	CASSPRQLYGYTF	TGTGCCAGCAGCCCCAGACAGTTATATGGCTACACCTTC
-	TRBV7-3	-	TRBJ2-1	CASSLLGQPSNEQFF	TGTGCCAGCAGCTTATTGGGCCAACCAAGCAATGAGCAGTTCTTC
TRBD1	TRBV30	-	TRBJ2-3	CAWSDGQADTDTQYF	TGTGCCTGGAGCGACGGACAGGCTGACACAGATACGCAGTATTTT
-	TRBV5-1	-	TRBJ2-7	CASSLGEVAGEQYF	TGCGCCAGCAGCTTGGGGGAGGTTGCTGGCGAGCAGTACTTC
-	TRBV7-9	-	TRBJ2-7	CASSPLSEQYF	TGTGCCAGCAGCCCCTTGTCCGAGCAGTACTTC
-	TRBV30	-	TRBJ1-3	CARRRGGRNTIYF	TGTGCCCGTCGTCGGGGAGGCAGAAACACCATATATTTT
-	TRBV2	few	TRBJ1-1	CASTEGVGTEAFF	TGTGCCAGCACCGAGGGGGTCGGCACTGAAGCTTTCTTT
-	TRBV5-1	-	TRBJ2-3	CASSNSASTDTQYF	TGCGCCAGTTCAAACAGTGCTAGCACAGATACGCAGTATTTT
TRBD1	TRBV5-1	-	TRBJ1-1	CASSLRQGGTEAFF	TGCGCCAGCAGCTTAAGACAGGGAGGTACTGAAGCTTTCTTT
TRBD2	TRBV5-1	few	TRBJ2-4	CASSSLSSGVSNIQYF	TGCGCCAGCAGCTCCCTCTCTAGCGGGGTTTCAAACATTCAGTACTTC
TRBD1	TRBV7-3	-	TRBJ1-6	CASSLMGQGASPLHF	TGTGCCAGCAGCTTAATGGGACAGGGAGCTTCACCCCTCCACTTT
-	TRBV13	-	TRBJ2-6	CASRHRGSGANVLTF	TGTGCCAGCAGACATCGGGGGAGTGGGGCCAACGTCCTGACTTTC
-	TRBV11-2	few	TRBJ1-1	CASSLEARVKAFF	TGTGCCAGCAGCTTAGAGGCCAGGGTGAAAGCTTTCTTT
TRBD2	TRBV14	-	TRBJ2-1	CASSQGVTSGEQFF	TGTGCCAGCAGCCAAGGTGTGACTAGCGGTGAGCAGTTCTTC
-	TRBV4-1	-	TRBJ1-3	CASSQDASSGNTIYF	TGCGCCAGCAGCCAAGACGCGAGCTCTGGAAACACCATATATTTT
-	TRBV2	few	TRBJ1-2	CASSEALKGGGYTF	TGTGCCAGCAGTGAAGCGCTCAAGGGCGGGGGCTACACCTTC
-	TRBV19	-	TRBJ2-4	CASSIAGAKNIQYF	TGTGCCAGTAGTATAGCGGGAGCCAAAAACATTCAGTACTTC
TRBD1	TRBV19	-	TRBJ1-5	CASSTDRSNQPQHF	TGTGCCAGTAGTACGGACAGGTCCAATCAGCCCCAGCATTTT
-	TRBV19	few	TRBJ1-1	CASRDRHFNMNTEAFF	TGTGCCAGCAGAGACAGACACTTTAACATGAACACTGAAGCTTTCTTT
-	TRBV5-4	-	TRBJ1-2	CASSLVEPVFGGYTF	TGTGCCAGCAGCTTGGTAGAGCCCGTGTTTGGTGGCTACACCTTC
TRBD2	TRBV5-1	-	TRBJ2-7	CASSFGLAGDYEQYF	TGCGCCAGCAGCTTTGGACTAGCGGGGGACTACGAGCAGTACTTC
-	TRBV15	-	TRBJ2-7	CATSPNRVVEQYF	TGTGCCACCAGCCCTAACAGGGTAGTCGAGCAGTACTTC
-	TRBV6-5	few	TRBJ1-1	CASRRGLRTEAFF	TGTGCCAGCAGGCGCGGATTACGGACTGAAGCTTTCTTT
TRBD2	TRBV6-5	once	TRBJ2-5	CASSYSASGAQETQYF	TGTGCCAGCAGTTACTCGGCTAGCGGGGCCCAAGAGACCCAGTACTTC
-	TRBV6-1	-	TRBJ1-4	CALSPGSTNEKLFF	TGTGCCCTAAGCCCCGGGTCGACTAATGAAAAACTGTTTTTT
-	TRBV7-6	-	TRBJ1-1	CASSLGGFTPLGAFF	TGTGCCAGCAGCTTAGGGGGCTTTACGCCTCTCGGAGCTTTCTTT
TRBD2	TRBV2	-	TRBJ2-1	CASSKGTSGRGEQFF	TGTGCCAGCAGCAAAGGGACTAGCGGGAGGGGTGAGCAGTTCTTC
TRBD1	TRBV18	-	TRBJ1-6	CASSPTDRGSPLHF	TGTGCCAGCTCGCCCACCGACAGGGGGTCACCCCTCCACTTT
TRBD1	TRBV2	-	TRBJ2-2	CASSEGQKNTGELFF	TGTGCCAGCAGCGAGGGACAGAAGAACACCGGGGAGCTGTTTTTT